This TCR beta chain was documented in a study of low-dose radiotherapy and immunotherapy resistance in tumors. Study background: Every 2 weeks, cohort 1 got 0.5 Gy, reaching 6.5 Gy to the planning target volume. TRAV- and TRBV-specific primers primed first-strand cDNA, covering alpha and beta chains.

PCR amplification of the TCRs was performed with Phusion for 15 to 25 PCR cycles, and it relied on a constant-region primer together with a V-primer adapter. TCRdb itself ran the reads through MiXCR, one entry per CDR3 protein. This table has fewer than 60,000 distinct CDR3 sequences, roughly 12% appearing once. On this clonotype itself: A far larger clone differs by one base, so this is likely a read error.

The sample's time point: before trial treatment. Germline V gives CDR1 MGHRA, CDR2 YSYEKL. The CDR3 covers 16 residues. V lost 0 bases and J lost 7; bases outside the gene matches: 10. Sequencing was performed on PBMCs, taken before treatment. This clonotype was obtained from a female donor with ovarian cancer. J is TRBJ2-7 and V is TRBV4-1, with 9 bases identical to TRBD2. The CDR3 loop reads CASSQDGGRAYNEQYF. CDR3 nucleotide sequence: TGCGCCAGCAGCCAAGATGGCGGGAGGGCCTACAATGAGCAGTACTTC.